This passage covers 4 T cell receptor beta chains from one sample sequenced in a study of human T cells and chemical hapten exposure. TCRdb reprocessed the RACE reads with MiXCR, giving one entry per CDR3 protein. The sample includes about 80,000 distinct CDR3 sequences, more than 9% of them seen just once. Time point reported: patch test 2, 6 weeks after DPC sensitization. As to treatment: therapeutic diphenylcyclopropenone sensitization with weekly scalp DPC. Specimen: whole blood, collected in connection with sensitization to the hapten diphenylcyclopropenone (DPC). These receptors came from a young man with alopecia areata. Some clones in this sample may be carry-over from other donors' samples.

This clonotype was counted ten times or more. The J gene is TRBJ1-1, the V gene TRBV20-1; possible D gene TRBD1, 6 bases. Germline CDR1 reads DFQATT; CDR2 reads SNEGSKA (reference sequence). Trimming shortened V by 2 bases and J by 0 bases, and 13 bases separated the two germline ends. The CDR3 loop spans 15 amino acids. In DNA, the CDR3 is TGCAGTGCTAGACCAGGGACAATTATGAACACTGAAGCTTTCTTT. Encoded protein: CSARPGTIMNTEAFF.

The table lists this clonotype with many counts. V usage is TRBV28 and J usage is TRBJ1-2; D might be TRBD1 (5 bases). Between the trimmed V and J ends, which lost 3 bases and 4 bases, there was a span of 15 bases. In germline, CDR1 is MDHEN, CDR2 SYDVKM. The CDR3 contains 15 residues. The DNA of the CDR3 is TGTGCCAGCAGTTTCCCCGTCAGGGTTGGCTATGGCTACACCTTC. Translated: CASSFPVRVGYGYTF.

The V call is TRBV18, the J call TRBJ1-3; D uncertain. The CDR3 spans 16 residues. Germline V gene sequence: CDR1 KGHSH, CDR2 LQKENI. V shed 2 bases and J shed 6 bases, with 17 bases lying between them. CDR3 amino acids: CASSPIAPGRENTIYF. Here the CDR3 DNA reads TGTGCCAGCTCACCAATCGCGCCTGGAAGGGAAAACACCATATATTTT.

This clonotype appeared a few times. The chain links TRBV5-3 to TRBJ1-6; no clear D. TRBV5-3 is flagged as an ORF with uncertain function. The germline V and J ends were trimmed by 1 base and 5 bases, with 16 bases remaining between them. The length of the CDR3 is 17 residues. The CDR3 spells CARSLMADLSHNSPLHF. DNA of the CDR3: TGTGCCAGAAGCTTGATGGCAGACCTATCCCATAATTCACCCCTCCACTTT.